This T cell receptor beta chain was retrieved from a study of PD-L1 blockade in urothelial cancer. The overall study: Blood yielded a median of roughly 140,000 T cells per sample.

The CDR3 has 13 residues. Germline V CDR1 and CDR2: SGHNT, YENEEA. Time point in this sample: peripheral blood 6 weeks after treatment start. The protocol was immunoSEQ multiplex PCR, while the TCRdb copy is restricted to in-frame clones and leaves out a portion. Found here are tens of thousands of clones, 82% of them singletons; the top ten hold roughly 1.6%. A remark on this clone: Germline and junction disagree at one end, which may indicate a read error.

This sequence joins TRBV11-3 and TRBJ1-1; D gene uncertain. This receptor was identified in a man in his 70s with urothelial cancer. The source material was PBMCs, sampled around atezolizumab (anti-PD-L1) treatment. The CDR3, as DNA: TGTGCCAGCGGCTTTACATTGAACACTGAAGCTTTCTTT. It is translated as CASGFTLNTEAFF.